This T cell receptor (beta chain) was recovered during a study of regulatory T cells in long-lasting Graves disease. Study-wide context: Newly diagnosed Graves' patients took antithyroid drugs under 3 months. Notes on the study in general: The study found TRBV28, TRBJ1-2 and TRBJ2-5 favored in persistent disease. Shared public clonotypes totalled roughly 2,500 in persistent patients, compared with about 960 in new patients.

This clonotype was seen a few times. Its target is not known. Assembly of TCR beta libraries relied on iRepertoire HTBI primers together with Arm-PCR of CDR3 regions. TCRdb independently ran MiXCR on the multiplex PCR reads; one entry per CDR3 protein. The sample includes about 620,000 distinct CDR3 sequences, around 17% of them seen just once. Germline CDR1 SGHDN, CDR2 FVKESK. The V gene lost 0 bases and the J gene lost 0 bases, with 8 bases spanning the gap. This CDR3 region has 15 residues. The sample's time point: newly diagnosed GD, antithyroid drugs for less than 3 months. RNA isolated from PBMCs was used to make the TCR library. The sample also formed part of further work on T cells in Graves' hyperthyroidism and ophthalmopathy. From that second work: Prediction of ophthalmopathy progression came a median 6.5 months pre-onset.

This TCR derives from a woman aged 30 to 39 with Graves disease. The sequences come from peripheral blood mononuclear cells (PBMCs), collected at new diagnosis, from a patient treated with antithyroid drugs. The chain uses TRBV14 and TRBJ1-1, with no clear D. CDR3 amino acids: CASSQDLNVNTEAFF. CDR3 nucleotide sequence: TGTGCCAGCAGCCAAGATCTGAATGTGAACACTGAAGCTTTCTTT. The full variable domain, completed using reference TRBV14 and TRBJ1-1, is EAGVTQFPSHSVIEKGQTVTLRCDPISGHDNLYWYRRVMGKEIKFLLHFVKESKQDESGMPNNRFLAERTGGTYSTLKVQPAELEDSGVYFCASSQDLNVNTEAFFGQGTRLTVV.